This T cell receptor beta chain was identified during a study of cytomegalovirus exposure and HLA in healthy donors. In germline, CDR1 is MRHNA, CDR2 SNTAGT. Trimming cost V 8 bases and J 0 bases; bases outside gene matches: 3. The CDR3 spans 14 residues. Worth noting for this clone: Its matching antigen is unknown.

Study-level results: A later analysis showed HLA-associated TCR beta chains outstripping equally common others in clonal expansion. Researchers left out some V segments, among them TRBV6-2 and TRBV6-3, as indistinguishable. Most TCR sequences were uncommon, yet certain public TCRs appeared in many donors. When a later analysis was performed, an Asian-associated ancestry cluster reportedly had fewer N-insertions than the approximately 700-donor mean.

Primers: 60 Vbeta forward and 13 Jbeta reverse. Using immunoSEQ multiplex PCR, the repertoire was profiled, and TCRdb retains in-frame clones only, with some absent. The table lists 170,000 or so clones, around three quarters of them singletons. Sequencing was done on a sample of PBMCs. This clonotype was sampled from a woman in her forties or fifties in good health and CMV-seropositive. This chain connects TRBV6-4 to TRBJ2-2, with 7 bases matching TRBD1. This CDR3 is CASSGTANTGELFF. CDR3 DNA sequence: TGTGCCAGCTCCGGGACAGCGAACACCGGGGAGCTGTTTTTT.